The 10 T cell receptor beta chains below all came from one sample that was sequenced in a study of cytomegalovirus exposure and HLA in healthy donors. Both 60 Vbeta primers and 13 Jbeta primers went into the PCR. Only in-frame clones appear in the TCRdb table, and some are missing; sequencing was by immunoSEQ multiplex PCR. The table records about 160,000 clones, approximately 82% of them present only once. The source material was PBMCs. All receptors come from a male donor in good health and CMV-seronegative.

The V call is TRBV5-4, the J call TRBJ2-5, with a tentative D call TRBD2 (5 bases). This CDR3 is built from 15 residues. V lost 3 bases, J lost 2 bases, and 14 bases lay in between. CDR1 is SGHNT, CDR2 YYREEE, per germline (reference sequence). CDR3 sequence: CASSSKRNQQETQYF. For the CDR3, the DNA is TGTGCCAGCAGCTCCAAGCGGAACCAACAAGAGACCCAGTACTTC. Full variable domain (outside the CDR3, taken from reference TRBV5-4 and TRBJ2-5): ETGVTQSPTHLIKTRGQQVTLRCSSQSGHNTVSWYQQALGQGPQFIFQYYREEENGRGNFPPRFSGLQFPNYSSELNVNALELDDSALYLCASSSKRNQQETQYFGPGTRLLVL.

This sequence joins TRBV7-2 and TRBJ1-1, with 7 bases aligning to TRBD1. Trimming at V came to 6 bases and at J to 5 bases, leaving 12 bases not matched to a gene. The CDR3 has 15 residues. The germline V gene encodes CDR1 SGHTA and CDR2 FQGNSA. In nucleotides, the CDR3 is TGTGCCAGCAGTTTTACAGGGGCGGGCAGGACTGAAGCTTTCTTT. This codes for CASSFTGAGRTEAFF.

V is TRBV28 and J is TRBJ1-6; D might be TRBD1 (6 bases). Germline CDR1 reads MDHEN; CDR2 reads SYDVKM. The CDR3 contains 14 residues. V was cut by 5 bases and J by 7 bases, with 12 bases left in between. CDR3 amino acids: CASSPRGWNSPLHF. As DNA, the CDR3 is TGTGCCAGCAGTCCTAGGGGGTGGAATTCACCCCTCCACTTT.

This rearrangement joins TRBV10-1 to TRBJ2-3, with D unclear. The germline CDR1 and CDR2 sequences are WNHNN and SYGVQD (reference sequence). This CDR3 spans 15 amino acids. V lost 2 bases and J lost 3, with 12 bases in between. The CDR3 spells CASSEGSIGTDTQYF. CDR3 coding DNA: TGCGCCAGCAGTGAGGGTTCAATCGGGACAGATACGCAGTATTTT.

The chain is built from TRBV18 and TRBJ1-3; perhaps TRBD1 as D (6 bases). The CDR3 covers 15 residues. Germline CDR1 is KGHSH and CDR2 is LQKENI. V was pared by 5 bases and J by 0 bases, with 11 bases between. Here the CDR3 reads CASSLGASSGNTIYF. CDR3 DNA: TGTGCCAGCTCATTGGGGGCATCCTCTGGAAACACCATATATTTT.

The chain links TRBV29-1 to TRBJ1-5, with 10 bases identical to TRBD1. Trimming cost V 5 bases and J 7 bases; bases outside gene matches: 5. Germline V lookup: CDR1 SQVTM, CDR2 ANQGSEA. This CDR3 spans 13 amino acids. CDR3 amino acids: CSVRQGADQPQHF. The CDR3 nucleotides read TGCAGCGTTAGACAGGGGGCGGACCAGCCCCAGCATTTT.

This clone was seen a few times. The chain employs TRBV19 and TRBJ2-3; the D gene is possibly TRBD1 (5 bases). The CDR3 is 17 amino acids. Looked up from germline, CDR1 is LNHDA and CDR2 is SQIVND (reference sequence). The V gene lost 3 bases and the J gene lost 3 bases, with 19 bases spanning the gap. In DNA form, the CDR3 reads TGTGCCAGTAGTATCAGGCAGGGCCAACCCGGGACAGATACGCAGTATTTT. Its protein product is CASSIRQGQPGTDTQYF.

This rearrangement joins TRBV19 to TRBJ2-7, with a possible D match to TRBD2 (5 bases). In germline, CDR1 is LNHDA, CDR2 SQIVND (reference sequence). V gave up 8 bases and J gave up 4 bases, with 12 bases separating them. The CDR3 totals 12 residues. In DNA form, the CDR3 reads TGTGCCAGTTCACTAGACGGGTACGAGCAGTACTTC. Amino acids: CASSLDGYEQYF.

This sequence joins TRBV9 and TRBJ2-5, with TRBD1 matching 8 bases. There are 14 residues in the CDR3. Trimming removed 0 bases from V and 11 bases from J; junction bases left unmatched: 9. The germline V gene encodes CDR1 SGDLS and CDR2 YYNGEE. In DNA form, the CDR3 reads TGTGCCAGCAGCGTAGGGCAGGGGGCGAGAGAGCAGTACTTC. This codes for CASSVGQGAREQYF.

This clone is a singleton in its sample. The chain uses TRBV7-9 and TRBJ1-2; D unresolved. Trimming shortened V by 1 base and J by 2 bases, and 14 bases separated the two germline ends. Germline V gene lookup returns CDR1 SEHNR and CDR2 FQNEAQ (reference sequence). The CDR3 sequence is 16 residues long. DNA for the CDR3: TGTGCCAGCAGCTTAGTTCAAGGCGGGGAAAACTATGGCTACACCTTC. Protein sequence: CASSLVQGGENYGYTF.